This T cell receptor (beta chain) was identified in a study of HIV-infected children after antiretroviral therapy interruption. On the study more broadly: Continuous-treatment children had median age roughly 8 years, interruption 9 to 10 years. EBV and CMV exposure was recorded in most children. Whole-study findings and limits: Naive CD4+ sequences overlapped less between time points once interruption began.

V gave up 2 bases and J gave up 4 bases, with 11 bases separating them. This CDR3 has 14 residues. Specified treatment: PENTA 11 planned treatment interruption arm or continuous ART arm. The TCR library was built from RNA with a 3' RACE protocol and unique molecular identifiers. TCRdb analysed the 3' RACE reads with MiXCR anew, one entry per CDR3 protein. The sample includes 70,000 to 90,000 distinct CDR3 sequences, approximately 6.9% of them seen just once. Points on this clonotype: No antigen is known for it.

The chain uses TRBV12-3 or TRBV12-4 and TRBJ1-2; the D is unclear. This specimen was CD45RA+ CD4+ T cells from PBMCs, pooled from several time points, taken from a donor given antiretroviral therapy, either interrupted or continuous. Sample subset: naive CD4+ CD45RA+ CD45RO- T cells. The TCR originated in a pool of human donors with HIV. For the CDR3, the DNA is TGTGCCAGCAGTTTATTTTGGGGTGGCTATGGCTACACCTTC. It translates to CASSLFWGGYGYTF.